This is a list of T cell receptor beta chains from one sample in a study of control samples from healthy donors and cancer patients. This table comes from immunoSEQ multiplex PCR, and its TCRdb copy is limited to in-frame clones, with some not included. The table has 200,000 or so clones, 90% to 95% seen once; the top ten hold about 1.6%. Sequenced material: blood. These receptors were obtained from a man aged 50 to 59 in good health. Each CDR3 is given with its conserved first and last residue. The order of the fields is V gene, D gene, clone size, J gene, CDR3 protein, CDR3 DNA. A D gene is named only where the DNA matches it firmly. Clone size, where shown, is once, few, many, or a class for clones that have expanded.

>TRBV10-3|TRBD1|once|TRBJ2-7
CAISESRDSSYEQYF
TGTGCCATCAGTGAGTCACGGGACAGCTCCTACGAGCAGTACTTC
>TRBV5-4|.|.|TRBJ2-4
CASSLDGSRAKNIQYF
TGTGCCAGCAGCTTGGACGGCAGCCGGGCCAAAAACATTCAGTACTTC
>TRBV19|.|.|TRBJ1-3
CASILSAGNTIYF
TGTGCCAGTATACTATCGGCTGGAAACACCATATATTTT
>TRBV9|.|.|TRBJ1-3
CASSVAYGGANTIYF
TGTGCCAGCAGCGTAGCTTATGGGGGGGCTAACACCATATATTTT
>TRBV28|TRBD2|.|TRBJ2-1
CASSSSGGASYNEQFF
TGTGCCAGCAGTTCTAGCGGGGGAGCCTCCTACAATGAGCAGTTCTTC
>TRBV18|TRBD1|.|TRBJ2-7
CASSPGQMTTYEQYF
TGTGCCAGCTCACCGGGACAGATGACAACCTACGAGCAGTACTTC
>TRBV5-1|.|.|TRBJ2-2
CASSRNGVPGELFF
TGCGCCAGCAGCCGAAACGGGGTCCCCGGGGAGCTGTTTTTT
>TRBV3-1/TRBV3-2|.|.|TRBJ2-1
CASSRVDGEQFF
TGTGCCAGCAGCAGGGTGGATGGGGAGCAGTTCTTC
>TRBV24-1|.|.|TRBJ1-3
CATSAGEVVYF
TGTGCCACCAGTGCCGGCGAAGTCGTATATTTT
>TRBV2|.|.|TRBJ2-4
CASRVEGGQIQYF
TGTGCCAGCCGGGTTGAGGGTGGTCAGATTCAGTACTTC
>TRBV7-2|TRBD2|.|TRBJ2-1
CASTRGVAGGLDEQFF
TGTGCCAGCACCCGGGGGGTAGCGGGGGGGCTGGATGAGCAGTTCTTC
>TRBV30|.|.|TRBJ2-4
CAWSVRAGDAKNIQYF
TGTGCCTGGAGTGTAAGGGCAGGGGATGCCAAAAACATTCAGTACTTC
>TRBV4-2|TRBD1|.|TRBJ2-4
CASSQALLGQVANIQYF
TGTGCCAGCAGCCAAGCTCTCCTCGGACAGGTTGCAAACATTCAGTACTTC
>TRBV2|.|.|TRBJ1-1
CASNGQIYTEAFF
TGTGCCAGCAATGGACAGATTTACACTGAAGCTTTCTTT
>TRBV29-1|TRBD2|.|TRBJ2-5
CSVEGTSYGTQYF
TGCAGCGTTGAAGGGACTAGCTATGGGACCCAGTACTTC
>TRBV10-1|TRBD1|.|TRBJ2-7
CASSGDRESYEQYF
TGCGCCAGCAGTGGGGACAGGGAGTCCTACGAGCAGTACTTC
>TRBV6-5|TRBD1|few|TRBJ1-1
CASSYSWTGNTEAFF
TGTGCCAGCAGTTACTCCTGGACAGGGAACACTGAAGCTTTCTTT
>TRBV2|.|.|TRBJ2-1
CAGGTEGINEQFF
TGTGCCGGCGGGACAGAGGGTATCAATGAGCAGTTCTTC
>TRBV7-9|.|.|TRBJ1-1
CASSSQTNTEAFF
TGTGCCAGCAGCTCTCAGACGAACACTGAAGCTTTCTTT
>TRBV9|.|.|TRBJ2-7
CASSVGRNYEQYF
TGTGCCAGCAGCGTGGGACGGAACTACGAGCAGTACTTC
>TRBV6-2/TRBV6-3|.|once|TRBJ2-2
CASTPAGIPGELFF
TGTGCCAGCACCCCTGCGGGGATACCCGGGGAGCTGTTTTTT
>TRBV27|TRBD1|.|TRBJ2-3
CASSSPGDRGITDTQYF
TGTGCCAGCAGTTCCCCGGGGGACAGGGGGATAACAGATACGCAGTATTTT
>TRBV28|TRBD1|once|TRBJ1-1
CASGTGELEAFF
TGTGCCAGTGGGACAGGGGAGTTAGAAGCTTTCTTT
>TRBV4-1|.|.|TRBJ1-6
CASSQGGRIFDLSPLHF
TGCGCCAGCAGCCAAGGGGGCAGGATTTTTGATCTATCACCCCTCCACTTT
>TRBV19|.|.|TRBJ1-2
CASSIGGGYTF
TGTGCCAGTAGTATTGGGGGTGGCTACACCTTC
>TRBV19|.|.|TRBJ1-1
CASSTRIGNTEAFF
TGTGCCAGTAGTACCCGGATCGGTAACACTGAAGCTTTCTTT
>TRBV19|.|.|TRBJ2-7
CATSPRELLLGQYF
TGTGCCACTTCCCCCCGGGAATTGCTTTTAGGGCAGTACTTC
>TRBV6-5|.|.|TRBJ2-1
CASSYSDEQFF
TGTGCCAGCAGTTACTCAGATGAGCAGTTCTTC
>TRBV6-1|.|.|TRBJ2-6
CASSEPGTSGANVLTF
TGTGCCAGCAGTGAACCCGGGACATCGGGGGCCAACGTCCTGACTTTC
>TRBV10-2|.|.|TRBJ2-7
CASSETPEQYF
TGCGCCAGCAGTGAGACCCCCGAGCAGTACTTC
>TRBV11-2|TRBD2|.|TRBJ2-2
CASSLTPPPTSGGSGELFF
TGTGCCAGCAGCTTAACCCCCCCACCGACTAGCGGGGGGTCGGGGGAGCTGTTTTTT
>TRBV9|.|.|TRBJ1-6
CASSAGSQNSPLHF
TGTGCCAGCAGCGCCGGTAGTCAGAATTCACCCCTCCACTTT
>TRBV6-2/TRBV6-3|.|once|TRBJ1-1
CASSYPTTGGGEAFF
TGTGCCAGCAGTTACCCAACGACAGGAGGGGGTGAAGCTTTCTTT
>TRBV11-2|.|.|TRBJ2-2
CASSLDWNRGELFF
TGTGCCAGCAGCTTAGATTGGAACAGGGGGGAGCTGTTTTTT
>TRBV3-1/TRBV3-2|.|.|TRBJ2-7
CAALPSYEQYF
TGTGCCGCCCTCCCCTCCTACGAGCAGTACTTC
>TRBV11-2|TRBD1|once|TRBJ2-6
CASSWDSSSGANVLTF
TGTGCCAGCAGCTGGGACAGCAGCTCTGGGGCCAACGTCCTGACTTTC
>TRBV19|TRBD1|.|TRBJ2-2
CASSPMDRATGELFF
TGTGCCAGTAGTCCCATGGACAGGGCCACCGGGGAGCTGTTTTTT
>TRBV19|TRBD1|.|TRBJ2-7
CASSPWDRGDEQYF
TGTGCCAGTAGTCCCTGGGACAGGGGTGACGAGCAGTACTTC
>TRBV2|TRBD1|.|TRBJ1-1
CASSEQGTEAFF
TGTGCCAGCAGCGAACAGGGGACTGAAGCTTTCTTT
>TRBV5-1|.|.|TRBJ1-1
CASSTRGTEAFF
TGCGCCAGCAGCACCCGGGGGACTGAAGCTTTCTTT
>TRBV5-4|.|.|TRBJ1-1
CASSSPGAQNTEAFF
TGTGCCAGCAGCTCTCCTGGTGCACAGAACACTGAAGCTTTCTTT
>TRBV7-2|TRBD2|.|TRBJ2-2
CASSDRGLAGGKTGELFF
TGTGCCAGCAGCGACCGGGGACTAGCGGGGGGGAAAACCGGGGAGCTGTTTTTT
>TRBV19|TRBD1|.|TRBJ2-2
CASSMPGGFTGELFF
TGTGCCAGTAGTATGCCAGGGGGATTCACCGGGGAGCTGTTTTTT
>TRBV15|TRBD2|few|TRBJ2-3
CATSRASGGVDTQYF
TGTGCCACCAGCAGAGCCAGCGGGGGGGTCGATACGCAGTATTTT
>TRBV6-5|TRBD2|.|TRBJ2-3
CASSNRAGGTDTQYF
TGTGCCAGCAGTAACCGAGCGGGGGGCACAGATACGCAGTATTTT
>TRBV5-1|.|.|TRBJ1-1
CASSLVGFGAFF
TGCGCCAGCAGCTTGGTAGGCTTTGGAGCTTTCTTT
>TRBV7-2|TRBD1|few|TRBJ1-4
CASSPTGTGDEKLFF
TGTGCCAGCAGCCCCACCGGGACAGGGGATGAAAAACTGTTTTTT
>TRBV15|.|.|TRBJ2-2
CATSEGKDTGELFF
TGTGCCACCAGCGAGGGGAAGGACACCGGGGAGCTGTTTTTT
>TRBV28|.|.|TRBJ1-2
CASESRRGYTF
TGTGCCAGCGAATCCCGGAGGGGCTACACCTTC
>TRBV3-1/TRBV3-2|.|once|TRBJ2-5
CAARDDSMETQYF
TGTGCGGCCCGGGACGATTCGATGGAGACCCAGTACTTC
>TRBV7-9|TRBD1|.|TRBJ2-7
CASSLGSTGGVGEQYF
TGTGCCAGCAGCTTAGGGTCGACAGGGGGAGTGGGCGAGCAGTACTTC
>TRBV27|.|.|TRBJ1-1
CASSFRAEPPNTEAFF
TGTGCCAGCAGTTTTAGGGCAGAACCGCCGAACACTGAAGCTTTCTTT
>TRBV5-6|.|.|TRBJ2-3
CASSLTGGSTDTQYF
TGTGCCAGCAGCTTGACGGGGGGCAGCACAGATACGCAGTATTTT